This entry features one TCR beta chain sequence. Its target is not known. Expressed TCRB transcripts were sequenced, since all the RNA that had been isolated was reverse transcribed. The average output of naive, central memory and regulatory T cell samples was about 3.57 million reads. Profiling relied on immunoSEQ multiplex PCR, and the TCRdb table lists in-frame clones only, not all of them. The table has a few hundred thousand clones, about 12% seen once. The data stem from a study of beta chain features in type 1 diabetes. Study context: Cell yields, gender and age were similar in healthy donors and patients. General study results and limits: cDNA sequencing could over-represent cells with high TCR expression. The study found moderately but significantly shorter TCRB CDR3s in all four CD4+ subsets of Type 1 diabetes patients.

Only one heparinised blood draw was taken per donor, and its volume averaged around 120 mL. Trimming left V 6 bases short and J 2 bases short, with 14 bases between. The CDR3 spans 13 residues. Germline CDR1 and CDR2: SQVTM and ANQGSEA. The sequence was collected from a woman younger than 30 with type 1 diabetes. Sample: naive CD4+ T cells from blood. This chain uses TRBV29-1 with TRBJ2-7, with D uncertain. Written as DNA, the CDR3 is TGCAGCGTCTTAAACATAACACCCTACGAGCAGTACTTC. Amino acids: CSVLNITPYEQYF.